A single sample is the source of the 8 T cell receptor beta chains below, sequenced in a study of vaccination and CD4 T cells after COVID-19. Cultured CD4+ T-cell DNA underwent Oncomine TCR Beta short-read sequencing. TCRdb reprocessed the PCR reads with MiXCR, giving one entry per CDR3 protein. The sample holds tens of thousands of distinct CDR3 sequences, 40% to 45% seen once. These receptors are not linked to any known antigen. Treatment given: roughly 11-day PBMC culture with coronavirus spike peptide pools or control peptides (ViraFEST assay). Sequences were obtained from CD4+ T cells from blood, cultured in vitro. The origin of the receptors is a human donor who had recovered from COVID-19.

The CDR3, as DNA: TGTGCCAGCAGCTTAGCGGGGTACACCGGGGAGCTGTTTTTT. It yields the protein CASSLAGYTGELFF. J is TRBJ2-2 and V is TRBV7-9, with unresolved D. Trimming removed 0 bases at V and 3 bases at J, with 5 bases between. The CDR3 sequence is 14 residues long. Germline CDR1 SEHNR, CDR2 FQNEAQ (reference sequence). Filled out from reference TRBV7-9 and TRBJ2-2, the complete variable domain reads DTGVSQNPRHKITKRGQNVTFRCDPISEHNRLYWYRQTLGQGPEFLTYFQNEAQLEKSRLLSDRFSAERPKGSFSTLEIQRTEQGDSAMYLCASSLAGYTGELFFGEGSRLTVL.

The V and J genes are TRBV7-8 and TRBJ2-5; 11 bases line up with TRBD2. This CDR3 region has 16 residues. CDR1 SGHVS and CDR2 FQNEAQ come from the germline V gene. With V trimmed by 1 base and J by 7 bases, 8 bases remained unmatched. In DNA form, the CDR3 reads TGTGCCAGCAGCTTAGGGCCTAGCGGGGGGCAGGGGACCCAGTACTTC. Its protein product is CASSLGPSGGQGTQYF.

CDR3 loop: CASSNRDRYSEQYF. CDR3 nucleotides: TGTGCCAGTAGTAACCGGGACAGGTATAGCGAGCAGTACTTC. V and J are TRBV19 and TRBJ2-7, with 8 bases lining up with TRBD1. The CDR3 contains 14 residues. The trim removed 4 bases at V and 6 bases at J, leaving 8 bases unmatched. Germline-derived CDR1 and CDR2 are LNHDA and SQIVND (reference sequence).

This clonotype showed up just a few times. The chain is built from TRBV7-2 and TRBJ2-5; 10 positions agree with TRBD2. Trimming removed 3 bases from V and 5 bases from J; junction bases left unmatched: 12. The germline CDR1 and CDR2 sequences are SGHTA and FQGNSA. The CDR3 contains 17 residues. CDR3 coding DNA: TGTGCCAGCAGCTTCCGGACTCTAGCGGGAGTGCAGGAGACCCAGTACTTC. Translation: CASSFRTLAGVQETQYF.

The CDR3 sequence: CASLGVYSNQPQHF. The CDR3, as DNA: TGTGCCTCCTTAGGGGTTTATAGCAATCAGCCCCAGCATTTT. The chain joins TRBV6-1 to TRBJ1-5; tentatively, D is TRBD1 (5 bases). This CDR3 is built from 14 residues. Trimming removed 11 bases from V and 0 bases from J, with 14 bases in between. The V gene's germline CDR1 is MNHNS and CDR2 SASEGT.

This chain's CDR3 is CASSPRTESYEQYF. The CDR3 bases are TGTGCCAGCAGCCCAAGGACGGAATCCTACGAGCAGTACTTC. The V call is TRBV11-2, the J call TRBJ2-7; D unclear. The V and J ends lost 5 bases and 1 base respectively, with 12 bases between them. CDR1 SGHAT and CDR2 FQNNGV come from the germline V gene. The CDR3 is 14 amino acids.

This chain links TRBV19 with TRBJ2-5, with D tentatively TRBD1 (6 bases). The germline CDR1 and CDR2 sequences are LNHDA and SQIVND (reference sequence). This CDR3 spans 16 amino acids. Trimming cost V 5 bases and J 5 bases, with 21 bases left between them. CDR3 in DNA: TGTGCCAGTAGTGTCCAAAAGGGACACCCTGGGGAGACCCAGTACTTC. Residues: CASSVQKGHPGETQYF.

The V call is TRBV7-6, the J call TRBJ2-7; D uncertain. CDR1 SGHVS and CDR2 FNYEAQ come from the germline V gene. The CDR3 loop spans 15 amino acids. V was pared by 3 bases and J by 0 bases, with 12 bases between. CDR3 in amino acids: CASSLGFPPSYEQYF. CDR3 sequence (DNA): TGTGCCAGCAGCTTGGGTTTTCCCCCCTCCTACGAGCAGTACTTC.